Following are 6 T cell receptor beta chains from one sample sequenced in a study of blood T cell repertoires in COVID-19. Only in-frame clones appear in the TCRdb table, and some are missing; sequencing was by immunoSEQ multiplex PCR. The sample lists fewer than 180,000 clones; roughly 84% were seen once. Input material: peripheral blood. All receptors derive from a man in his 70s with acute or convalescent COVID-19.

The V gene is TRBV5-1, the J gene TRBJ2-2; 8 bases map to TRBD1. V gave up 4 bases and J gave up 5 bases; unmatched junction bases: 7. Germline V gives CDR1 SGHRS, CDR2 YFSETQ. The CDR3 sequence is 15 residues long. The CDR3 coding sequence is TGCGCCAGCAGCCCTGACAGGGGAGGAACCGGGGAGCTGTTTTTT. It specifies CASSPDRGGTGELFF.

The chain is built from TRBV4-1 and TRBJ2-1; D is perhaps TRBD2 (7 bases). V was trimmed by 4 bases and J by 4 bases, leaving 17 bases between them. The V gene's germline CDR1 is MGHRA and CDR2 YSYEKL. The CDR3 length is 16 residues. The CDR3, as DNA: TGCGCCAGCAGCCGGCGGACAGAGGGGGGGTACAATGAGCAGTTCTTC. Protein sequence: CASSRRTEGGYNEQFF.

The DNA for the CDR3 is TGTGCCAGCAGCTTGGAGGGAGGGAGACTTGCCTACGAGCAGTACTTC. It specifies CASSLEGGRLAYEQYF. The rearrangement uses TRBV5-4 and TRBJ2-7; TRBD2 matches 7 bases. From germline, CDR1 is SGHNT and CDR2 YYREEE (reference sequence). V shed 0 bases and J 2 bases; nucleotides not matched to a gene: 8. The CDR3 is 16 amino acids.

J is TRBJ1-1 and V is TRBV5-1; D perhaps matches TRBD1 (5 bases). The CDR3 has 14 residues. The germline gives CDR1 SGHRS, CDR2 YFSETQ. V lost 0 bases to trimming and J lost 6 bases, with 12 bases between them. The CDR3 region is CASSLDLGQSEAFF. The CDR3 DNA reads TGCGCCAGCAGCTTGGACTTGGGGCAATCTGAAGCTTTCTTT.

The CDR3 loop is CASSQDRGTPSTDTQYF. CDR3 DNA: TGCGCCAGCAGCCAAGATCGGGGGACCCCTAGCACAGATACGCAGTATTTT. The chain combines TRBV4-1 with TRBJ2-3, with D possibly matching TRBD2 (6 bases). Per germline, CDR1 MGHRA and CDR2 YSYEKL. The CDR3 contains 17 residues. Trimming removed 0 bases at V and 0 bases at J, with 13 bases between.

The table lists this clone with a few counts. The chain links TRBV28 to TRBJ2-7; 11 positions match TRBD2. Trimming cost V 5 bases and J 4 bases; bases outside gene matches: 7. The CDR3 is 15 residues long. Germline values: CDR1 MDHEN, CDR2 SYDVKM. In nucleotides, the CDR3 is TGTGCCAGCAGTACGATCGGGACTAGCGGATACGAGCAGTACTTC. It specifies CASSTIGTSGYEQYF. The full variable domain, with the rest looked up from reference TRBV28 and TRBJ2-7, is DVKVTQSSRYLVKRTGEKVFLECVQDMDHENMFWYRQDPGLGLRLIYFSYDVKMKEKGDIPEGYSVSREKKERFSLILESASTNQTSMYLCASSTIGTSGYEQYFGPGTRLTVT.